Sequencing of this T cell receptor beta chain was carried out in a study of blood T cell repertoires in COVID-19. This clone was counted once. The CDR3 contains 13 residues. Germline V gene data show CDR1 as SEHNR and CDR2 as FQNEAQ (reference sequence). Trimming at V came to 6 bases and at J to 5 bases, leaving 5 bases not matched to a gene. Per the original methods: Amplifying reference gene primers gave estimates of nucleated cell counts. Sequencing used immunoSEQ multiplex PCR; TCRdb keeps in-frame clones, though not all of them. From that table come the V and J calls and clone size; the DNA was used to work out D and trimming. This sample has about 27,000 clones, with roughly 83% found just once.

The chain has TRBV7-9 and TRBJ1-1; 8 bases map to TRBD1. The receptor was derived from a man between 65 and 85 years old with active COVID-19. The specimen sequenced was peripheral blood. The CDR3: CASRQGARTEAFF. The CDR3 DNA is TGTGCCAGCAGGCAGGGGGCGCGGACTGAAGCTTTCTTT.